This T cell receptor (beta chain) derives from a study of cytomegalovirus exposure and HLA in healthy donors. Study observations and caveats: Rare TCR sequences dominated, though some public TCRs recurred in many donors. Investigators reported about 160 TCR beta chains as tied to cytomegalovirus.

Here immunoSEQ multiplex PCR was the method, and the copy in TCRdb shows in-frame clones only, minus some. Of roughly 130,000 clones listed, roughly 86% were seen once; the top ten hold 3% to 3.5%. This CDR3 comprises 15 residues. Germline assignment: CDR1 SGHTA and CDR2 FQGNSA. V gave up 1 base and J gave up 3 bases, with 9 bases separating them. Concerning this clone: The antigen is not known.

This receptor was identified in a man younger than 45 in good health and CMV-seronegative. This sequence joins TRBV7-2 and TRBJ1-4; D remains unclear. Specimen: PBMCs. Here the CDR3 DNA reads TGTGCCAGCAGCTTAGGAGCATCATCTAATGAAAAACTGTTTTTT. Translation: CASSLGASSNEKLFF.